This T cell receptor (beta chain) was sequenced during a study of a mutant IDH1 vaccine in newly diagnosed glioma. Background on the study: The start of vaccination came 4-6 weeks after radiotherapy alone, or with temozolomide cycles.

This clone was picked up a small number of times. As yet, its antigen is unknown. Study results and caveats: Among all patients, vaccine-induced immune responses occurred in approximately 93%.

Time point meaning: week 47, end of study. Vaccinated patients received 300 ug of mutant IDH1 20-mer peptide per dose, with topical imiquimod. Method: immunoSEQ multiplex PCR; TCRdb's copy keeps in-frame clones and lacks some. This sample carries about 56,000 clones, around three quarters of them seen once, and the ten largest clones take approximately 5.3%. The germline CDR1 and CDR2 sequences are SGHVS and FNYEAQ. This CDR3 region has 16 residues. Trimming left V 5 bases short and J 3 bases short, with 16 bases between. Specimen: PBMCs, collected from a glioma patient whose treatment included an IDH1 peptide vaccine. The TCR sequence derives from a man in his forties or fifties with glioma. The chain recombines TRBV7-6 with TRBJ2-2; TRBD2 might be the D (5 bases). CDR3 residues: CASSPLAEAYTGELFF. DNA of the CDR3: TGTGCCAGCAGCCCCCTTGCGGAGGCTTACACCGGGGAGCTGTTTTTT.